Below, 12 T cell receptor beta chains from the same sample are listed, as sequenced in a study of blood T cell repertoires in COVID-19. Libraries were prepared by immunoSEQ multiplex PCR; TCRdb keeps only in-frame clonotypes and omits some of them. The sample holds 100,000 to 110,000 clones, around 85% seen once. The sequenced sample consisted of peripheral blood. The receptors shown here come from a man aged 45 to 65 with active or convalescent COVID-19.

The chain is built from TRBV7-3 and TRBJ2-3; TRBD1 aligns across 7 bases. J gave up 0 bases and V 4 bases, and 4 bases lay outside the gene matches. The CDR3 sequence is 15 residues long. The germline gives CDR1 SGHTA, CDR2 FQGTGA. The CDR3 sequence: CASSYRGHSTDTQYF. The DNA for the CDR3 is TGTGCCAGCAGCTACAGGGGTCACAGCACAGATACGCAGTATTTT.

The rearrangement joins TRBV19 to TRBJ1-3, with D hard to call. CDR3 length equals 13 residues. Looked up from germline, CDR1 is LNHDA and CDR2 is SQIVND (reference sequence). V lost 3 bases to trimming and J lost 0 bases, with 3 bases between them. In nucleotides, the CDR3 is TGTGCCAGTAGTATCGGCTCTGGAAACACCATATATTTT. This encodes CASSIGSGNTIYF. Full variable domain (missing parts from reference TRBV19 and TRBJ1-3): DGGITQSPKYLFRKEGQNVTLSCEQNLNHDAMYWYRQDPGQGLRLIYYSQIVNDFQKGDIAEGYSVSREKKESFPLTVTSAQKNPTAFYLCASSIGSGNTIYFGEGSWLTVV.

The chain recombines TRBV24-1 with TRBJ2-5; 8 bases map to TRBD1. The CDR3 is 15 amino acids. V gave up 5 bases and J gave up 2 bases; unmatched junction bases: 6. Germline CDR1 KGHDR, CDR2 SFDVKD. For the CDR3, the DNA is TGTGCCACCAGTGCCAGGGGGCAACTTCAAGAGACCCAGTACTTC. It translates to CATSARGQLQETQYF.

The CDR3 spells CASQGSHQPQHF. DNA of the CDR3: TGTGCCAGCCAGGGATCCCATCAGCCCCAGCATTTT. This rearrangement joins TRBV2 to TRBJ1-5; a weak D match, TRBD1 (5 bases). The germline V gene has CDR1 SNHLY and CDR2 FYNNEI. Trimming took 8 bases from V and 5 from J, leaving 10 bases between them. The CDR3 loop spans 12 amino acids.

V and J are TRBV7-2 and TRBJ1-1; the D is unclear. CDR1 and CDR2 from the germline V gene are SGHTA and FQGNSA. With 2 bases removed from V and 3 bases from J, the gap between germline ends came to 7 bases. The CDR3 runs 13 residues. The CDR3 reads CASSLSGYTEAFF. The CDR3 DNA reads as TGTGCCAGCAGCTTATCGGGATACACTGAAGCTTTCTTT.

The CDR3 loop is CASSPQGPGGAPTGANVLTF. CDR3 sequence (DNA): TGTGCCAGCTCACCACAGGGGCCTGGGGGCGCTCCCACCGGGGCCAACGTCCTGACTTTC. The chain has TRBV18 and TRBJ2-6; D possibly corresponds to TRBD1 (6 bases). The CDR3 has 20 residues. The V end lost 1 base, the J end lost 4 bases, and 23 bases lay between the germline ends. Germline lookup yields CDR1 KGHSH and CDR2 LQKENI. Based on the CDR3 plus reference TRBV18 and TRBJ2-6, the full variable domain is NAGVMQNPRHLVRRRGQEARLRCSPMKGHSHVYWYRQLPEEGLKFMVYLQKENIIDESGMPKERFSAEFPKEGPSILRIQQVVRGDSAAYFCASSPQGPGGAPTGANVLTFGAGSRLTVL.

The chain couples TRBV6-1 to TRBJ1-5, with D unresolved. Germline CDR1 MNHNS, CDR2 SASEGT. This CDR3 region has 15 residues. Between the trimmed V and J ends, which lost 2 bases and 3 bases, there was a span of 11 bases. CDR3 in DNA: TGTGCCAGCAGTGAATCAGCGGGAATCAATCAGCCCCAGCATTTT. Residues: CASSESAGINQPQHF.

The rearrangement links TRBV7-9 to TRBJ2-3, with 13 bases that match TRBD2. The CDR3 has 17 amino acids. Germline V gives CDR1 SEHNR, CDR2 FQNEAQ (reference sequence). Unmatched junction bases numbered 0, after V lost 0 bases and J lost 0 bases. The CDR3 region has the DNA TGTGCCAGCAGCTTAGCACTAGCGGGAGGGAGCACAGATACGCAGTATTTT. Translation gives CASSLALAGGSTDTQYF.

The chain uses TRBV27 and TRBJ2-7; D is unclear. CDR3 length: 12 residues. CDR1 and CDR2 from the germline V gene are MNHEY and SMNVEV (reference sequence). V was cut by 8 bases and J by 6 bases, with 14 bases left in between. The CDR3 DNA follows: TGTGCCAGCGGCCCGATAACGGGCGAGCAGTACTTC. This gives the protein CASGPITGEQYF.

As to this clone: One junction end disagrees with the germline gene, perhaps due to a read error. The chain recombines TRBV2 with TRBJ2-3, with D hard to call. CDR3 length: 13 amino acids. Germline assignment: CDR1 SNHLY and CDR2 FYNNEI. CDR3 protein: CASSEGLIDTQYF. Here the CDR3 DNA reads TGTGCCAGCAGCGAAGGGCTTATCGATACGCAGTATTTT.

The chain couples TRBV5-6 to TRBJ1-5; no clear D gene. Deletions cut 2 bases from V and 1 base from J, with 10 bases between. CDR3 size: 15 residues. Germline V CDR1 and CDR2: SGHDT, YYEEEE. For the CDR3, the DNA is TGTGCCAGCAGCTTCGGGTTTTCAAGCAATCAGCCCCAGCATTTT. This codes for CASSFGFSSNQPQHF.

This clone was recorded once. This chain links TRBV5-4 with TRBJ2-7; 12 bases align to TRBD2. The CDR3 covers 18 residues. In germline, CDR1 is SGHNT, CDR2 YYREEE (reference sequence). Trimming at V came to 0 bases and at J to 0 bases, leaving 7 bases not matched to a gene. As DNA, the CDR3 is TGTGCCAGCAGCTTGGGACTAGCGGGAGCTTTGAGCTCCTACGAGCAGTACTTC. As protein: CASSLGLAGALSSYEQYF. Full variable domain (outside the CDR3, taken from reference TRBV5-4 and TRBJ2-7): ETGVTQSPTHLIKTRGQQVTLRCSSQSGHNTVSWYQQALGQGPQFIFQYYREEENGRGNFPPRFSGLQFPNYSSELNVNALELDDSALYLCASSLGLAGALSSYEQYFGPGTRLTVT.